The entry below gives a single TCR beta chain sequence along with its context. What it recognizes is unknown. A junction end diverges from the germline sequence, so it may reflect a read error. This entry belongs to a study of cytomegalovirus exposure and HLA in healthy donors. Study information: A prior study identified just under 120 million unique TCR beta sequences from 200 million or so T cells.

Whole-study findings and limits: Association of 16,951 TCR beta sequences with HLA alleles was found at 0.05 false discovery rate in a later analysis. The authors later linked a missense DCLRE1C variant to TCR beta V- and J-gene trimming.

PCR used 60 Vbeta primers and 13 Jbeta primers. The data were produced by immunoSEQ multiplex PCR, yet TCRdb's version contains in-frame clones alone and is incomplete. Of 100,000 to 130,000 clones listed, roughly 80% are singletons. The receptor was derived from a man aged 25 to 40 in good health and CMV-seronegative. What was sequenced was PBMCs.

The CDR3 DNA reads as TGTGCCAGCAGGGGAACTAGCGGGGTTGTTTTT. Amino acid sequence: CASRGTSGVVF. The chain has TRBV2 and TRBJ2-3; 10 bases agree with TRBD2. Looked up from germline, CDR1 is SNHLY and CDR2 is FYNNEI. The CDR3 length is 11 residues.